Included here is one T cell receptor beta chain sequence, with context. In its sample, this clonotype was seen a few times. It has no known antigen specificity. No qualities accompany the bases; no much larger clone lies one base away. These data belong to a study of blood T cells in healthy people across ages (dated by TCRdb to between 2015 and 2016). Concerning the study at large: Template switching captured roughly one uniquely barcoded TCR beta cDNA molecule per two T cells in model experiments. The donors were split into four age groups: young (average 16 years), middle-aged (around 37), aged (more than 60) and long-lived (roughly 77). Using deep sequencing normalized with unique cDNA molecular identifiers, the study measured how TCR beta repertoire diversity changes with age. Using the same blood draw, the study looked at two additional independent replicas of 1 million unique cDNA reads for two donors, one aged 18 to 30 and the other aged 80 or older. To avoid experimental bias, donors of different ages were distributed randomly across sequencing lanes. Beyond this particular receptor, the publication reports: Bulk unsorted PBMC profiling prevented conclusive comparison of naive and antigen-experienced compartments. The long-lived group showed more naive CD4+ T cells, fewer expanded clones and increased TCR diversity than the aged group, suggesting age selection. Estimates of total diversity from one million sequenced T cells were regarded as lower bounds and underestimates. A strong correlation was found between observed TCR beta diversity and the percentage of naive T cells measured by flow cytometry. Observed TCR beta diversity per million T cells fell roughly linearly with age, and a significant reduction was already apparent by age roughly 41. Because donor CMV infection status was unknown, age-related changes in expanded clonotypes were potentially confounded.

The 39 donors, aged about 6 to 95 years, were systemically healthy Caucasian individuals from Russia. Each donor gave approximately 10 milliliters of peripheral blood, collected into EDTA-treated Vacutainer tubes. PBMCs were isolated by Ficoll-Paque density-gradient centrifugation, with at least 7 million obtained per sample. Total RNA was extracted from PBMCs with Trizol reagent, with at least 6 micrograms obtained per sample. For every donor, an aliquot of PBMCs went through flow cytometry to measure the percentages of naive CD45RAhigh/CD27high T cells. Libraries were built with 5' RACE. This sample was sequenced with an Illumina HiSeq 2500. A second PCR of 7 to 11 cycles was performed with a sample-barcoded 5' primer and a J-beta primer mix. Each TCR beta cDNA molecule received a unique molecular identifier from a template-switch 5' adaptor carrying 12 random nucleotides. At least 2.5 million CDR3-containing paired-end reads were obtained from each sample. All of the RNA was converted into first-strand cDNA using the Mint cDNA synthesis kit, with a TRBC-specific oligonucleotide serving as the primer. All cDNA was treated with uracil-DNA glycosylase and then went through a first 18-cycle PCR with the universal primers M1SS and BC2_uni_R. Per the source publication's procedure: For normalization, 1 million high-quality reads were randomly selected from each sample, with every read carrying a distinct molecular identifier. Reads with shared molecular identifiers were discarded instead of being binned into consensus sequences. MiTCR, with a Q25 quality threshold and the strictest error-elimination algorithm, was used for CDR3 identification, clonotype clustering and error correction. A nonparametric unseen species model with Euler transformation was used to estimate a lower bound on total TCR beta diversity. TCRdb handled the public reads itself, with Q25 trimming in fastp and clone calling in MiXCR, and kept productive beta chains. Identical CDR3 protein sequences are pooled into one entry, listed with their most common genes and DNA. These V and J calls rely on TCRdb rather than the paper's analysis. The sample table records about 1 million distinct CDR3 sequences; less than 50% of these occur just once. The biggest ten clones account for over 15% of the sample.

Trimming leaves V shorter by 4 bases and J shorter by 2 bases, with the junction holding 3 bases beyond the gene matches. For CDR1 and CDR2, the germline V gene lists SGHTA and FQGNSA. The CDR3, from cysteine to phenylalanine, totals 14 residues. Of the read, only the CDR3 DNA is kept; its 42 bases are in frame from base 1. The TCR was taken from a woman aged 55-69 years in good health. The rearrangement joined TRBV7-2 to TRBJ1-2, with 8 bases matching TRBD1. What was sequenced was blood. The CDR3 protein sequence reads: CASSSRTGNYGYTF. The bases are TGTGCCAGCAGCTCCAGGACAGGGAACTATGGCTACACCTTC.